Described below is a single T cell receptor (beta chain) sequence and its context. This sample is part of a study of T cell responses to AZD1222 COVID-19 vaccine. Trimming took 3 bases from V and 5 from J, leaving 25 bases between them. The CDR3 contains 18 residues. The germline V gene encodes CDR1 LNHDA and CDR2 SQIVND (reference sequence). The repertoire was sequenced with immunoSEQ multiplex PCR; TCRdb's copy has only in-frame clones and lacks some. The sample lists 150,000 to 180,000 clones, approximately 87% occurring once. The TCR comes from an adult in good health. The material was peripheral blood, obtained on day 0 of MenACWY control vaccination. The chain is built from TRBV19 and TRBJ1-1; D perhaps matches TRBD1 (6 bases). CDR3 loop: CASSMGRFVGGRYTEAFF. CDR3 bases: TGTGCCAGTAGTATGGGAAGATTTGTAGGGGGACGGTATACTGAAGCTTTCTTT.